The present TCR beta chain was sequenced within a study of blood T cell repertoires in COVID-19. Study information: Samples of COVID-19 (acute and convalescent) were obtained from the United States, Italy and Spain. T cells, B-cell-depleted T cells, or PBMCs provided the cDNA or gDNA that served as material.

The V and J ends lost 6 bases and 5 bases, in that order; junction bases with no gene match: 10. Germline V gives CDR1 SNHLY, CDR2 FYNNEI. This CDR3 contains 15 residues. Per the original methods: How many nucleated cells were present was estimated from reference gene primer amplification. Sequencing used immunoSEQ multiplex PCR; TCRdb keeps in-frame clones, though not all of them. V and J calls and clone size are as listed in that table; D and trimming were resolved from the DNA. The sample carries roughly 260,000 clones, more than 70% recorded once. The clonotype originates from a woman aged 40-49 years who had recovered from COVID-19. This chain joins TRBV2 and TRBJ2-1, with TRBD1 identical over 7 bases. The sample consisted of peripheral blood. Here the CDR3 reads CASRDRQGAHNEQFF. Here the CDR3 DNA reads TGTGCCAGCAGGGATCGACAGGGTGCCCACAATGAGCAGTTCTTC.